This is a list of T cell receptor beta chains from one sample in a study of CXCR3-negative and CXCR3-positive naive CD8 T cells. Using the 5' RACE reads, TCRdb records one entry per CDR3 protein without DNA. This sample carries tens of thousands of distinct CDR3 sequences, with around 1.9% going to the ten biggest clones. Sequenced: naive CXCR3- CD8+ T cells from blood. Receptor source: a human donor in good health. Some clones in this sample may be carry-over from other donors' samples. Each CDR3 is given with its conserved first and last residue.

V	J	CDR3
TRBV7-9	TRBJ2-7	CASSTPRQGSSYEQYF
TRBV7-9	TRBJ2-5	CASSLRPGLRQETQYF
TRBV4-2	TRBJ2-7	CASSQAWTGAYEQYF
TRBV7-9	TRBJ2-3	CASSILLVLYQDTDTQYF
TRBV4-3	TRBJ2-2	CASSQGGGTSNTGELFF
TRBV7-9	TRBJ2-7	CASSSRQGTYEQYF
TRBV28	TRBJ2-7	CASSFLRDYEQYF
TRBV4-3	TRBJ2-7	CASSQDWAGAYEQYF
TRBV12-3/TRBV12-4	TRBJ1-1	CASGPGRNTEAFF
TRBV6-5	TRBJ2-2	CASSYLENTGELFF
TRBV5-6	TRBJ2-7	CASSRGIQDLYEQYF
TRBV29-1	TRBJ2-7	CSVESAAYEQYF
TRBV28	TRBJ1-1	CASRTRWQNLREAFF